A single sample gave rise to the 30 T cell receptor beta chains below, sequenced in a study of blood T cell repertoires in COVID-19. Method: immunoSEQ multiplex PCR; TCRdb's copy keeps in-frame clones and lacks some. The sample includes about 150,000 clones, roughly nine tenths of them seen just once. Specimen: peripheral blood. These TCRs come from a woman between 65 and 79 years old with acute or convalescent COVID-19.

The chain combines TRBV7-8 with TRBJ1-2; D remains unclear. Germline loops: CDR1 SGHVS, CDR2 FQNEAQ. The CDR3 totals 14 residues. Deletions cut 0 bases from V and 0 bases from J, with 5 bases between. The CDR3 region has the DNA TGTGCCAGCAGCTTAGCGGGCACTAACTATGGCTACACCTTC. Protein: CASSLAGTNYGYTF.

This chain uses TRBV30 with TRBJ2-7; 7 bases are shared with TRBD2. The V gene end was trimmed by 3 bases and the J gene end by 6 bases; junction bases not matched to a gene: 14. This CDR3 has 15 residues. Per the germline V gene, CDR1 is GTSNPN and CDR2 is SVGIG (reference sequence). This CDR3 reads CAWRLGREVPSEQYF. The CDR3 nucleotides read TGTGCCTGGAGACTGGGGAGGGAAGTCCCCTCCGAGCAGTACTTC.

The genes are TRBV28 and TRBJ1-2; 8 positions match TRBD1. Trimming took 2 bases from V and 0 from J; bases not matched to a gene: 11. There are 18 residues in the CDR3. Germline CDR1 reads MDHEN; CDR2 reads SYDVKM. The CDR3 DNA reads as TGTGCCAGCAGTTTAAGGACAGGGTTGTTAATAACTAACTATGGCTACACCTTC. This encodes CASSLRTGLLITNYGYTF.

The V and J genes are TRBV6-2 or TRBV6-3 and TRBJ1-5; TRBD1 matches 7 bases. This CDR3 is 19 amino acids long. The germline V gene has CDR1 MNHEY and CDR2 SVGEGT. After removal of 2 bases from V and 2 bases from J, the junction contained 15 bases not matched to a gene. The CDR3 is CASSYPTTGILGGNQPQHF. CDR3 sequence (DNA): TGTGCCAGCAGTTACCCCACGACAGGGATATTGGGTGGCAATCAGCCCCAGCATTTT.

This sequence joins TRBV11-1 and TRBJ1-6; TRBD1 agrees at 10 bases. The ends lost 2 bases at V and 9 bases at J; junction bases unmatched: 4. This CDR3 spans 15 amino acids. The V gene's germline CDR1 is SGHAT and CDR2 FQDESV (reference sequence). The CDR3 sequence: CASSLPGQGVSPLHF. The CDR3 DNA reads as TGTGCCAGCAGCTTACCCGGACAGGGGGTTTCACCCCTCCACTTT. The full variable domain, in which reference TRBV11-1 and TRBJ1-6 provide the parts outside the CDR3, is EAEVAQSPRYKITEKSQAVAFWCDPISGHATLYWYRQILGQGPELLVQFQDESVVDDSQLPKDRFSAERLKGVDSTLKIQPAELGDSAMYLCASSLPGQGVSPLHFGNGTRLTVT.

Only a few counts were recorded for this clone. The chain joins TRBV19 to TRBJ1-1, with 8 positions matching TRBD1. The CDR3 runs 16 residues. CDR1 is LNHDA, CDR2 SQIVND, per germline (reference sequence). V was clipped by 7 bases and J by 3 bases; unmatched bases: 13. The CDR3 DNA reads TGTGCCAGTACCACTAGACAGGGGATTGGAGACACTGAAGCTTTCTTT. This sequence encodes CASTTRQGIGDTEAFF. The whole variable domain, remainder taken from reference TRBV19 and TRBJ1-1, is DGGITQSPKYLFRKEGQNVTLSCEQNLNHDAMYWYRQDPGQGLRLIYYSQIVNDFQKGDIAEGYSVSREKKESFPLTVTSAQKNPTAFYLCASTTRQGIGDTEAFFGQGTRLTVV.

V usage is TRBV6-1 and J usage is TRBJ2-7, with 7 bases lining up with TRBD2. V dropped 9 bases and J dropped 5; count of bases not matched to a gene: 13. Germline-derived CDR1 and CDR2 are MNHNS and SASEGT. This CDR3 contains 14 residues. The CDR3 nucleotides read TGTGCCAGTCGGCGGGGAGGGGATATGCACGAGCAGTACTTC. It encodes CASRRGGDMHEQYF.

The rearrangement uses TRBV28 and TRBJ1-1; 12 positions match TRBD1. The germline gives CDR1 MDHEN, CDR2 SYDVKM. The CDR3 is made up of 14 amino acids. With V trimmed by 2 bases and J by 10 bases, 5 bases remained unmatched. The CDR3: CASSLGTGGIRAFF. CDR3 DNA sequence: TGTGCCAGCAGTTTAGGGACAGGGGGCATAAGAGCTTTCTTT.

The V call is TRBV20-1, the J call TRBJ1-3, with D possibly TRBD1 on 5 matching bases. With 6 bases removed from V and 5 bases from J, the gap between germline ends came to 8 bases. The germline gives CDR1 DFQATT, CDR2 SNEGSKA (reference sequence). The CDR3 contains 11 residues. In DNA, the CDR3 is TGCAGTGCCAGGGCCCGAAACACCATATATTTT. Amino acid sequence: CSARARNTIYF.

The chain couples TRBV11-2 to TRBJ1-2; D unresolved. Trimming pared 1 base from V and 1 base from J, leaving 10 bases between. The CDR3 sequence is 15 residues long. Germline lookup yields CDR1 SGHAT and CDR2 FQNNGV. The CDR3 sequence is CASSLAPFSNYGYTF. CDR3 sequence (DNA): TGTGCCAGCAGCTTAGCCCCGTTCAGTAACTATGGCTACACCTTC.

The chain joins TRBV27 to TRBJ1-6; 7 bases map to TRBD1. Looked up from germline, CDR1 is MNHEY and CDR2 is SMNVEV (reference sequence). Trimming at V came to 6 bases and at J to 9 bases, leaving 11 bases not matched to a gene. This CDR3 is 15 amino acids long. The CDR3 DNA sequence: TGTGCCAGCAGGCTTCAGACAGGGACGAGTTCACCCCTCCACTTT. Protein: CASRLQTGTSSPLHF.

The chain is built from TRBV2 and TRBJ2-7, with 8 positions matching TRBD1. CDR3 length: 13 amino acids. Germline V lookup: CDR1 SNHLY, CDR2 FYNNEI. J gave up 2 bases and V 7 bases, and 4 bases lay outside the gene matches. The CDR3 loop reads CASNGQGTYEQYF. CDR3 nucleotide sequence: TGTGCCAGCAACGGACAGGGCACCTACGAGCAGTACTTC.

This chain joins TRBV18 and TRBJ1-2, with 7 bases lining up with TRBD1. This CDR3 spans 19 amino acids. The ends lost 3 bases at V and 2 bases at J; junction bases unmatched: 18. Germline V gene data show CDR1 as KGHSH and CDR2 as LQKENI. CDR3 bases: TGTGCCAGCTCACCCTCAAAGCATCCCATGGGACAGACGAACTATGGCTACACCTTC. Translation gives CASSPSKHPMGQTNYGYTF.

V usage is TRBV3-1 (or the pseudogene TRBV3-2) and J usage is TRBJ1-2, with D perhaps matching TRBD1 (5 bases). Trimming removed 4 bases from V and 7 bases from J, with 13 bases in between. The CDR3 sequence is 13 residues long. Germline CDR1 reads LGHDT; CDR2 reads YNNKEL (reference sequence). For the CDR3, the DNA is TGTGCCAGCAGCCTTACAGGTCAATCTGGCTACACCTTC. Protein: CASSLTGQSGYTF.

The chain has TRBV6-2 or TRBV6-3 and TRBJ1-5, with D tentatively TRBD1 (6 bases). There are 17 residues in the CDR3. V was clipped by 2 bases and J by 1 base, with 15 bases between them. CDR1 is MNHEY and CDR2 is SVGEGT in the germline V gene. In DNA form, the CDR3 reads TGTGCCAGCAGTTACCACGCCACAGGGAGCAGCAATCAGCCCCAGCATTTT. This gives the protein CASSYHATGSSNQPQHF.

Here the CDR3 DNA reads TGCGCCAGCAGTCACCCTGGACAGGGGGTGCAGTACTTC. It specifies CASSHPGQGVQYF. The chain combines TRBV10-1 with TRBJ2-7, with 10 bases that match TRBD1. The CDR3 has 13 residues. Germline V gene sequence: CDR1 WNHNN, CDR2 SYGVQD (reference sequence). J lost 9 bases, V lost 5 bases, and 7 bases had no gene match.

V and J are TRBV5-1 and TRBJ1-5; weak D call: TRBD1 (5 bases). CDR3 length: 15 amino acids. Trimming took 0 bases from V and 3 from J, leaving 10 bases between them. Germline CDR1 SGHRS, CDR2 YFSETQ. Written as DNA, the CDR3 is TGCGCCAGCAGCTTGGGGCAGGGAATCAATCAGCCCCAGCATTTT. Encoded protein: CASSLGQGINQPQHF.

The CDR3: CASSLAGTSAPSTDTQYF. CDR3 in DNA: TGCGCCAGCAGCTTGGCAGGGACTAGCGCGCCTAGCACAGATACGCAGTATTTT. The chain employs TRBV5-1 and TRBJ2-3; TRBD2 aligns across 10 bases. This CDR3 region has 18 residues. V gave up 0 bases and J gave up 0 bases; unmatched junction bases: 7. Per the germline V gene, CDR1 is SGHRS and CDR2 is YFSETQ.

In DNA form, the CDR3 reads TGTGCCAGCAGCCCACGGGGGACGCGGAATCAGCCCCAGCATTTT. Protein sequence: CASSPRGTRNQPQHF. The rearrangement uses TRBV6-5 and TRBJ1-5; a possible D gene is TRBD1 (5 bases). V lost 6 bases to trimming and J lost 4 bases, with 16 bases between them. Germline V lookup: CDR1 MNHEY, CDR2 SVGAGI. CDR3 length equals 15 residues.

The chain employs TRBV19 and TRBJ1-4, with a possible D match to TRBD1 (6 bases). The CDR3 totals 14 residues. CDR1 is LNHDA, CDR2 SQIVND, per germline (reference sequence). Trimming stripped 7 bases from V and 15 bases from J, with 24 bases between. This CDR3 reads CASTPDSPLTRMFF. CDR3 DNA: TGTGCCAGTACCCCGGACAGCCCCCTGACGAGGATGTTTTTT. The whole variable domain, filled in from reference TRBV19 and TRBJ1-4, reads DGGITQSPKYLFRKEGQNVTLSCEQNLNHDAMYWYRQDPGQGLRLIYYSQIVNDFQKGDIAEGYSVSREKKESFPLTVTSAQKNPTAFYLCASTPDSPLTRMFFGSGTQLSVL.

This sequence joins TRBV18 and TRBJ2-2, with a possible D match to TRBD1 (6 bases). CDR1 is KGHSH, CDR2 LQKENI, per germline. Trimming left V 1 base short and J 1 base short, with 7 bases between. The CDR3 loop spans 15 amino acids. The CDR3 here is CASSPRTVNTGELFF. In DNA, the CDR3 is TGTGCCAGCTCACCACGGACAGTGAACACCGGGGAGCTGTTTTTT.

This rearrangement joins TRBV5-5 to TRBJ2-5; D is unresolved. V was cut by 0 bases and J by 5 bases, with 8 bases left in between. The length of the CDR3 is 13 residues. Germline values: CDR1 SGHKS, CDR2 YYEKEE (reference sequence). In DNA form, the CDR3 reads TGTGCCAGCAGCTTGGGGCATTCGGAGACCCAGTACTTC. It is translated as CASSLGHSETQYF.

CDR3 nucleotide sequence: TGCGCCAGCAGCCAACTTGGATACAGAAGTAGCAATCAGCCCCAGCATTTT. Translation gives CASSQLGYRSSNQPQHF. The chain has TRBV4-1 and TRBJ1-5; D not resolved. Germline CDR1 MGHRA, CDR2 YSYEKL. The V and J ends lost 2 bases and 0 bases respectively, with 14 bases between them. This CDR3 comprises 17 residues.

The chain combines TRBV10-3 with TRBJ1-1, with D possibly TRBD1 on 6 matching bases. Between the trimmed V and J ends, which lost 6 bases and 1 base, there was a span of 9 bases. This CDR3 region has 13 residues. Looked up from germline, CDR1 is ENHRY and CDR2 is SYGVKD. The CDR3 coding sequence is TGTGCCATCAGCGTACAGGGGAACACTGAAGCTTTCTTT. It specifies CAISVQGNTEAFF.

V gene TRBV19 combines with J gene TRBJ1-1; D gene ambiguous. This CDR3 is 14 amino acids long. Deletions cut 7 bases from V and 3 bases from J, with 15 bases between. Germline V gives CDR1 LNHDA, CDR2 SQIVND (reference sequence). CDR3 coding DNA: TGTGCCAGTAAAGAGACCGGGGTGTACACTGAAGCTTTCTTT. Translating gives CASKETGVYTEAFF.

The chain couples TRBV19 to TRBJ2-2, with 9 positions matching TRBD1. CDR1 LNHDA and CDR2 SQIVND come from the germline V gene (reference sequence). The J segment lost 7 bases and the V segment lost 6 bases, leaving 6 bases of the junction unmatched. This CDR3 is built from 14 residues. CDR3 in amino acids: CASRPGTGFGELFF. Written as DNA, the CDR3 is TGTGCCAGTAGGCCGGGGACAGGGTTCGGGGAGCTGTTTTTT.

The chain recombines TRBV7-2 with TRBJ2-1; D is unclear. Trimming took 2 bases from V and 5 from J, leaving 10 bases between them. Germline V gene lookup returns CDR1 SGHTA and CDR2 FQGNSA. This CDR3 contains 14 residues. DNA for the CDR3: TGTGCCAGCAGCTTATTTGCTACCCACAATGAGCAGTTCTTC. It codes for CASSLFATHNEQFF.

The CDR3 sequence: CASSFTPGLNTEAFF. CDR3 DNA: TGTGCCAGCAGTTTTACCCCAGGCTTGAACACTGAAGCTTTCTTT. This chain connects TRBV27 to TRBJ1-1, with D unresolved. Germline V gene lookup returns CDR1 MNHEY and CDR2 SMNVEV (reference sequence). This CDR3 has 15 amino acids. Trimming left V 3 bases short and J 0 bases short, with 11 bases between.

This chain links TRBV4-3 with TRBJ1-6, with 7 bases matching TRBD1. V was pared by 1 base and J by 0 bases, with 12 bases of the junction left unmatched. The germline V gene encodes CDR1 LGHNA and CDR2 YSLEER. This CDR3 is 20 amino acids long. This CDR3 reads CASSQVWAGGRSSYNSPLHF. The CDR3 nucleotides are TGCGCCAGCAGCCAAGTCTGGGCAGGGGGAAGGAGCTCCTATAATTCACCCCTCCACTTT.

The chain employs TRBV2 and TRBJ1-2; TRBD1 aligns across 8 bases. This CDR3 is built from 14 residues. Germline CDR1 SNHLY, CDR2 FYNNEI. The J segment lost 4 bases and the V segment lost 7 bases, leaving 8 bases of the junction unmatched. The CDR3 DNA sequence: TGTGCCAGCACCGGGACAGGCACCGTCTATGGCTACACCTTC. It codes for CASTGTGTVYGYTF.